The T cell receptor beta chain under discussion was sequenced for a study of blood T cell repertoires in COVID-19. The protocol was immunoSEQ multiplex PCR, while the TCRdb copy is restricted to in-frame clones and leaves out a portion. This sample yields approximately 110,000 clones, of which about 85% are seen a single time; less than 1.5% belongs to the top ten. The CDR3 covers 16 residues. J lost 1 base, V lost 3 bases, and 8 bases had no gene match. Germline V gene data show CDR1 as LNHDA and CDR2 as SQIVND (reference sequence). The sequence was collected from a man aged 40-55 years with acute or convalescent COVID-19. The gene calls are TRBV19 and TRBJ1-1, with 7 bases identical to TRBD1. The sequencing input was peripheral blood. CDR3 DNA sequence: TGTGCCAGTAGTATGGGGACAGTCGTTGGGAACACTGAAGCTTTCTTT. This codes for CASSMGTVVGNTEAFF.